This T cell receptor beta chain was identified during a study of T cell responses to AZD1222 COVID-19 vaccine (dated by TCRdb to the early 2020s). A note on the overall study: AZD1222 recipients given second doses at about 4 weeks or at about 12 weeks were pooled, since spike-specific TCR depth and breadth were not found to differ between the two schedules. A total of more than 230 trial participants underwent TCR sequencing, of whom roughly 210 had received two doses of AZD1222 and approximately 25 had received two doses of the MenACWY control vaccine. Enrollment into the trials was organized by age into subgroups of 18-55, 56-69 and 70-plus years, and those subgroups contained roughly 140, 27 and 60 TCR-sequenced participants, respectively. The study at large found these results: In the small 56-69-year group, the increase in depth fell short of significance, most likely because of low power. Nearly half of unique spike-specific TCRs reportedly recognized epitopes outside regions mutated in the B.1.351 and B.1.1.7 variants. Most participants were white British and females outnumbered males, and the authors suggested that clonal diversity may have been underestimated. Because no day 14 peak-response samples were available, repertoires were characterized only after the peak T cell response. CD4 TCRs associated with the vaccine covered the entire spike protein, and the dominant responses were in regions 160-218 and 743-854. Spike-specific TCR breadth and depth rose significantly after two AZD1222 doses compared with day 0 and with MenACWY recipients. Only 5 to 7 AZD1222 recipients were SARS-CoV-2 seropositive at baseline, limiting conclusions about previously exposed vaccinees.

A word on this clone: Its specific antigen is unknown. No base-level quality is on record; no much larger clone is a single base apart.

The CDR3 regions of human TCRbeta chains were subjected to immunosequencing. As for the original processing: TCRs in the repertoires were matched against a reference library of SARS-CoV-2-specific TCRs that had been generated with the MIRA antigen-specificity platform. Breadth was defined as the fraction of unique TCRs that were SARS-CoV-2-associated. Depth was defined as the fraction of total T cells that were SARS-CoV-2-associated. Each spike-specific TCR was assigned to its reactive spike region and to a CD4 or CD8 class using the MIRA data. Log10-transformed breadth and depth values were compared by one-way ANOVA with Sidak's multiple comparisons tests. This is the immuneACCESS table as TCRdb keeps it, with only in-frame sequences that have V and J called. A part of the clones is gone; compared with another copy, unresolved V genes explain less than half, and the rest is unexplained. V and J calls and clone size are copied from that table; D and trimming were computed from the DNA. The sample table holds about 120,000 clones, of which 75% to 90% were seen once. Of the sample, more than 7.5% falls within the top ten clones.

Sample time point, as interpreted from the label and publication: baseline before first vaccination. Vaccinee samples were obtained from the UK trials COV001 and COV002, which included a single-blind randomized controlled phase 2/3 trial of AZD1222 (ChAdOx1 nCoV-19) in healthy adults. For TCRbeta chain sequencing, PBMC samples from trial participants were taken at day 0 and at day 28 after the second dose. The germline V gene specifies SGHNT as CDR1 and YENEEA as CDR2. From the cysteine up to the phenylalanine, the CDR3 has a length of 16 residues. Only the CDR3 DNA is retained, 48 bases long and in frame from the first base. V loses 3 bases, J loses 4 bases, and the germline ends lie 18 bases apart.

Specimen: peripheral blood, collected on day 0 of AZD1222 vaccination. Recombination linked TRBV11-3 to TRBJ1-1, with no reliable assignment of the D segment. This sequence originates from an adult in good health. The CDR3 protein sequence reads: CASSLEVNRLVTEAFF. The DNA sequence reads TGTGCCAGCAGCTTGGAAGTTAACCGATTGGTCACTGAAGCTTTCTTT.